The 15 T cell receptor beta chains listed next were all sequenced from one sample in a study of shared clonotypes between healthy human individuals. Generated by immunoSEQ multiplex PCR, the TCRdb table keeps only in-frame clones and is missing some. The table includes 2 million to 2.5 million clones, 85% to 95% detected once. The sequenced material came from naive CD4+ T cells from PBMCs. Subset reported: CD45RA+ positively selected. Every receptor here comes from a man aged 18 to 30 in good health. Some clones in this sample may be carry-over from other donors' samples.

This clone has just one count. The chain joins TRBV7-2 to TRBJ2-5; the match to TRBD2 covers 8 bases. TRBJ2-7 explains the end of the DNA better; the J call may be wrong. The CDR3 runs to 16 residues. From germline, CDR1 is SGHTA and CDR2 FQGNSA. CDR3 DNA: TGTGCCAGCAGCTTAGCGGCTAGCGGGTCATCCTACGAGCAGTACTTC. Translating it yields CASSLAASGSSYEQYF.

This sequence joins TRBV5-1 and TRBJ2-7, with TRBD2 matching 8 bases. With V trimmed by 2 bases and J by 5 bases, 9 bases remained unmatched. This CDR3 is 15 amino acids long. In germline, CDR1 is SGHRS, CDR2 YFSETQ. The CDR3: CASSFVGTRNHEQYF. The CDR3 DNA reads TGCGCCAGCAGCTTCGTAGGGACTAGAAACCACGAGCAGTACTTC.

V and J are TRBV30 and TRBJ1-1; tentative D call: TRBD1 (5 bases). This CDR3 is 13 amino acids long. The V end was cut by 5 bases, the J end by 4 bases, with 14 bases between. Germline values: CDR1 GTSNPN, CDR2 SVGIG (reference sequence). CDR3 sequence: CAWGRAGGTEAFF. CDR3 bases: TGTGCCTGGGGACGGGCGGGGGGCACTGAAGCTTTCTTT.

This clone was seen once. Within the sample, other DNA sequences also encode this same CDR3. J is TRBJ2-7 and V is TRBV9; the match to TRBD1 covers 10 bases. CDR1 and CDR2 from the germline V gene are SGDLS and YYNGEE. V gave up 3 bases and J gave up 4 bases; unmatched junction bases: 4. The CDR3 has 14 amino acids. Here the CDR3 reads CASSAGQGVYEQYF. The CDR3 DNA reads as TGTGCCAGCAGCGCCGGACAGGGGGTTTACGAGCAGTACTTC.

The rearrangement joins TRBV6-5 to TRBJ2-7; D is ambiguous. The CDR3 contains 14 residues. CDR1 is MNHEY and CDR2 is SVGAGI in the germline V gene. Trimming left V 6 bases short and J 0 bases short, with 12 bases between. The CDR3 region has the DNA TGTGCCAGCAGCTCAAGAACATCCTCCTACGAGCAGTACTTC. Translated: CASSSRTSSYEQYF.

The genes are TRBV28 and TRBJ2-3, with unresolved D. The CDR3 extends over 13 amino acids. Germline CDR1 and CDR2: MDHEN and SYDVKM. Trimming took off 6 bases at V and 4 bases at J, with 11 bases between the two ends. The CDR3 region is CASSPPSSDTQYF. CDR3 nucleotides: TGTGCCAGCAGCCCCCCGAGCTCAGATACGCAGTATTTT.

Concerning this clone: The sample holds other DNA sequences that translate to the same CDR3. The gene calls are TRBV11-3 and TRBJ2-1; 7 bases align to TRBD2. The CDR3 has 12 amino acids. J lost 7 bases, V lost 3 bases, and 0 bases had no gene match. Germline CDR1 is SGHNT and CDR2 is YENEEA. In DNA form, the CDR3 reads TGTGCCAGCAGCTTTAGCGGGAATGAGCAGTTCTTC. Its protein is CASSFSGNEQFF.

This chain links TRBV28 with TRBJ1-5; D possibly corresponds to TRBD1 (5 bases). Trimming left V 5 bases short and J 5 bases short, with 13 bases between. Germline V gives CDR1 MDHEN, CDR2 SYDVKM. The CDR3 has 14 residues. The CDR3: CASSPRDGYQPQHF. CDR3 bases: TGTGCCAGCAGTCCGAGGGACGGTTATCAGCCCCAGCATTTT.

This chain connects TRBV5-1 to TRBJ2-7; D gene ambiguous. CDR3 length: 16 amino acids. Trimming removed 4 bases at V and 5 bases at J, with 22 bases between. Germline assignment: CDR1 SGHRS and CDR2 YFSETQ. The CDR3 region is CASSPSAISGSNEQYF. The DNA for the CDR3 is TGCGCCAGCAGCCCCTCGGCCATTTCGGGCAGCAACGAGCAGTACTTC.

The table lists this clone with a few counts. V usage is TRBV2 and J usage is TRBJ1-1; D unclear. CDR3 length equals 13 residues. Germline CDR1 is SNHLY and CDR2 is FYNNEI. V was pared by 3 bases and J by 2 bases, with 7 bases between. The CDR3 region is CASSDTRNTEAFF. The CDR3 DNA sequence: TGTGCCAGCAGTGATACAAGAAACACTGAAGCTTTCTTT.

The chain employs TRBV6-5 and TRBJ2-3, with D perhaps matching TRBD1 (6 bases). Trimming removed 2 bases from V and 2 bases from J, with 11 bases in between. Germline V gene data show CDR1 as MNHEY and CDR2 as SVGAGI. This CDR3 has 15 residues. As DNA, the CDR3 is TGTGCCAGCAGTTACCTGAGGGGGACCACAGATACGCAGTATTTT. This codes for CASSYLRGTTDTQYF.

V gene TRBV5-1 combines with J gene TRBJ2-7; D possibly matches TRBD1 or TRBD2 (5 bases each). Looked up from germline, CDR1 is SGHRS and CDR2 is YFSETQ. The CDR3 runs to 15 residues. V was shortened by 0 bases and J by 0 bases, with 10 bases between the two germline ends. This chain's CDR3 is CASSLEVGTSYEQYF. DNA for the CDR3: TGCGCCAGCAGCTTGGAGGTCGGGACCTCCTACGAGCAGTACTTC.

J is TRBJ1-2 and V is TRBV19; D might be TRBD1 (6 bases). CDR3 size: 15 residues. The ends were cut back, 5 bases at V and 0 bases at J, with 13 bases in the middle. Germline V gene lookup returns CDR1 LNHDA and CDR2 SQIVND (reference sequence). The CDR3, as DNA: TGTGCCAGTAGTTCTGGACAGACCCCTAACTATGGCTACACCTTC. Translating it yields CASSSGQTPNYGYTF.

The chain combines TRBV6-6 with TRBJ2-3, with D unclear. The CDR3 totals 15 residues. The germline V gene has CDR1 MNHNY and CDR2 SVGAGI (reference sequence). The germline V and J ends were trimmed by 6 bases and 0 bases, with 13 bases remaining between them. Here the CDR3 DNA reads TGTGCCAGCAGGCAACCGCGAACTAGCACAGATACGCAGTATTTT. It is translated as CASRQPRTSTDTQYF.

V is TRBV5-1 and J is TRBJ2-7; 9 nucleotides align to TRBD2. The germline CDR1 and CDR2 sequences are SGHRS and YFSETQ. The CDR3 loop spans 14 amino acids. With V trimmed by 6 bases and J by 7 bases, 11 bases remained unmatched. The CDR3: CASTPNSGSWEQYF. The CDR3 DNA follows: TGCGCCAGCACGCCAAATAGCGGGAGTTGGGAGCAGTACTTC.